This entry lists 18 T cell receptor beta chains sequenced from one sample in a study of shared clonotypes between healthy human individuals. TCRdb's copy holds only in-frame clones and misses some; the assay was immunoSEQ multiplex PCR. The sample lists over 850,000 clones, approximately 80% occurring once. Source material: memory CD4+ T cells from PBMCs. The subset was: CD45RA-negative fraction. These TCRs come from a man younger than 30 in good health. Some clones in this sample may be carry-over from other donors' samples.

The chain recombines TRBV7-9 with TRBJ2-1, with 13 positions matching TRBD2. J lost 9 bases, V lost 3 bases, and 5 bases had no gene match. Germline loops: CDR1 SEHNR, CDR2 FQNEAQ (reference sequence). The CDR3 totals 15 residues. DNA of the CDR3: TGTGCCAGCAGCTTCTGGACTAGCGGGAGCACTGAGCAGTTCTTC. It translates to CASSFWTSGSTEQFF.

The chain is built from TRBV4-1 and TRBJ1-2; possibly TRBD1 for D (6 bases). This CDR3 comprises 16 residues. The V end lost 0 bases, the J end lost 8 bases, and 19 bases lay between the germline ends. Germline V lookup: CDR1 MGHRA, CDR2 YSYEKL. The CDR3 loop is CASSQDLGRGVGGYTF. Written as DNA, the CDR3 is TGCGCCAGCAGCCAAGATTTAGGCAGGGGTGTGGGCGGCTACACCTTC.

This clone showed up just once. The chain uses TRBV28 and TRBJ2-3; D not resolved. This CDR3 spans 16 amino acids. Trimming stripped 6 bases from V and 6 bases from J, with 22 bases between. Germline V gives CDR1 MDHEN, CDR2 SYDVKM. The CDR3 DNA is TGTGCCAGCAGCCGCCTGTGGGGAAGAAGGGCGGATACGCAGTATTTT. Residues: CASSRLWGRRADTQYF.

This rearrangement joins TRBV4-1 to TRBJ2-4; D is unresolved. Deletions cut 0 bases from V and 7 bases from J, with 7 bases between. The CDR3 is made up of 13 amino acids. Germline V lookup: CDR1 MGHRA, CDR2 YSYEKL. The CDR3 DNA is TGCGCCAGCAGCCAAGAAAGCTCGAACATTCAGTACTTC. It specifies CASSQESSNIQYF.

This clone was seen a single time. DNA of the CDR3: TGTGCCAGCAGTGGGAGACCAGGGGGTGAAGCTTTCTTT. Its translation: CASSGRPGGEAFF. The J gene is TRBJ1-1, the V gene TRBV6-5; 7 bases map to TRBD1. Trimming took 5 bases from V and 7 from J; bases not matched to a gene: 7. This CDR3 region has 13 residues. The germline V gene encodes CDR1 MNHEY and CDR2 SVGAGI.

V gene TRBV28 combines with J gene TRBJ2-5; D remains ambiguous. CDR1 MDHEN and CDR2 SYDVKM come from the germline V gene. This CDR3 contains 12 residues. The ends were cut back, 2 bases at V and 2 bases at J, with 3 bases in the middle. CDR3 amino acids: CASSLKQETQYF. DNA for the CDR3: TGTGCCAGCAGTTTAAAGCAAGAGACCCAGTACTTC.

The chain recombines TRBV10-3 with TRBJ2-3; TRBD1 might be the D (6 bases). This CDR3 region has 14 residues. V lost 11 bases and J lost 3, with 18 bases in between. Germline V gene lookup returns CDR1 ENHRY and CDR2 SYGVKD. The CDR3: CAAKDRRDTDTQYF. CDR3 coding DNA: TGTGCCGCAAAAGACAGGCGAGATACAGATACGCAGTATTTT.

V usage is TRBV28 and J usage is TRBJ1-2; D uncertain. The CDR3 contains 12 residues. Germline CDR1 and CDR2: MDHEN and SYDVKM. Trimming removed 5 bases from V and 4 bases from J, with 8 bases in between. CDR3 in DNA: TGTGCCAGCAGTCCCTACCTCTATGGCTACACCTTC. It specifies CASSPYLYGYTF.

V and J are TRBV18 and TRBJ2-7; TRBD1 agrees at 7 bases. The germline V gene has CDR1 KGHSH and CDR2 LQKENI. V was clipped by 3 bases and J by 3 bases; unmatched bases: 8. The CDR3 sequence is 15 residues long. The CDR3 DNA reads TGTGCCAGCTCACCGACAGTCCAGGGGGACTACGAGCAGTACTTC. This encodes CASSPTVQGDYEQYF.

This clone appeared a single time. Different DNA sequences within this sample yield the same CDR3. This chain uses TRBV2 with TRBJ2-2, with 7 bases fitting TRBD1. Germline values: CDR1 SNHLY, CDR2 FYNNEI. The CDR3 totals 12 residues. J lost 6 bases, V lost 6 bases, and 1 base had no gene match. The CDR3 DNA is TGTGCCAGCAGCGGGACAGCCGGGGAGCTGTTTTTT. Translating gives CASSGTAGELFF. The entire variable domain, with the rest obtained from reference TRBV2 and TRBJ2-2, is as follows: EPEVTQTPSHQVTQMGQEVILRCVPISNHLYFYWYRQILGQKVEFLVSFYNNEISEKSEIFDDQFSVERPDGSNFTLKIRSTKLEDSAMYFCASSGTAGELFFGEGSRLTVL.

The J gene is TRBJ2-3, the V gene TRBV4-1; 8 nucleotides align to TRBD2. Per germline, CDR1 MGHRA and CDR2 YSYEKL. CDR3 length equals 17 residues. With V trimmed by 7 bases and J by 4 bases, 16 bases remained unmatched. The CDR3 region has the DNA TGCGCCAGCAACCCGGCCCGGGCAGCGGGAGTACCAGATACGCAGTATTTT. It yields the protein CASNPARAAGVPDTQYF.

This clone was detected only once. The gene calls are TRBV28 and TRBJ1-5; 10 positions match TRBD1. The CDR3 has 18 residues. Germline V lookup: CDR1 MDHEN, CDR2 SYDVKM. Germline trimming cut 3 bases from V and 6 bases from J; bases unmatched to any gene: 14. The CDR3 protein is CASSFLVRGTGEGQPQHF. Here the CDR3 DNA reads TGTGCCAGCAGTTTCTTAGTTCGGGGGACAGGGGAGGGTCAGCCCCAGCATTTT.

The chain carries TRBV7-3 and TRBJ2-5; a weak D match, TRBD2 (5 bases). Germline loops: CDR1 SGHTA, CDR2 FQGTGA. Trimming shortened V by 5 bases and J by 2 bases, and 12 bases separated the two germline ends. The CDR3 totals 14 residues. The CDR3 loop reads CASSRGPIQETQYF. The DNA for the CDR3 is TGTGCCAGCAGCCGAGGGCCTATACAAGAGACCCAGTACTTC.

This chain uses TRBV28 with TRBJ2-6; D not certain. Germline V gene lookup returns CDR1 MDHEN and CDR2 SYDVKM. The CDR3 consists of 15 residues. V was cut by 3 bases and J by 2 bases, with 8 bases left in between. The CDR3 region has the DNA TGTGCCAGCAGTTTTCTCCAGGCTGGGGCCAACGTCCTGACTTTC. Its translation is CASSFLQAGANVLTF.

CDR3 bases: TGTGCCTGGAGTGGGGCGCCAGGTGAAGAGACCCAGTACTTC. This gives the protein CAWSGAPGEETQYF. The V gene is TRBV30, the J gene TRBJ2-5; D is unclear. CDR1 and CDR2 (germline): GTSNPN, SVGIG (reference sequence). The CDR3 totals 14 residues. The V end was cut by 1 base, the J end by 3 bases, with 12 bases between.

The chain combines TRBV19 with TRBJ1-2; D is unclear. This CDR3 contains 13 residues. Trimming pared 9 bases from V and 6 bases from J, leaving 17 bases between. The germline V gene encodes CDR1 LNHDA and CDR2 SQIVND (reference sequence). The CDR3 bases are TGTGCCAGCACCGGGCCGACATACGATGGCTACACCTTC. The encoded protein is CASTGPTYDGYTF.

The chain links TRBV6-1 to TRBJ2-7; 8 bases match TRBD1. The CDR3 extends over 14 amino acids. Germline values: CDR1 MNHNS, CDR2 SASEGT. The ends lost 3 bases at V and 3 bases at J; junction bases unmatched: 4. DNA for the CDR3: TGTGCCAGCAGTGACCTAGGACAGGGCTACGAGCAGTACTTC. Translated, it gives CASSDLGQGYEQYF.

The V call is TRBV9, the J call TRBJ2-7, with 7 bases fitting TRBD1. V gave up 2 bases and J gave up 3 bases; unmatched junction bases: 8. The CDR3 runs 15 residues. The V gene's germline CDR1 is SGDLS and CDR2 YYNGEE. The CDR3 region has the DNA TGTGCCAGCAGCGTTAGTAACAGGGGAGTCTACGAGCAGTACTTC. The encoded protein is CASSVSNRGVYEQYF. The complete variable domain, with remaining parts taken from reference TRBV9 and TRBJ2-7, reads DSGVTQTPKHLITATGQRVTLRCSPRSGDLSVYWYQQSLDQGLQFLIQYYNGEERAKGNILERFSAQQFPDLHSELNLSSLELGDSALYFCASSVSNRGVYEQYFGPGTRLTVT.